This passage covers 23 T cell receptor beta chains from one sample sequenced in a study of T cells after yellow fever vaccination. TCRdb passed the 5' RACE reads through MiXCR, listing each CDR3 protein once. The table includes approximately 260,000 distinct CDR3 sequences, roughly 13% detected once. The sequencing here drew on CD4+ T cells sorted from PBMCs, taken 45 days after the yellow fever booster vaccination. The origin of the receptors is a man aged 30 to 45 who received the YFV17D yellow fever vaccine.

In this sample, this clonotype turned up many times. The gene calls are TRBV5-1 and TRBJ2-7; 8 positions match TRBD1. The germline V gene has CDR1 SGHRS and CDR2 YFSETQ. V was pared by 3 bases and J by 5 bases, with 4 bases of the junction left unmatched. This CDR3 region has 13 residues. For the CDR3, the DNA is TGCGCCAGCAGCTACAGGGGGATAAACGAGCAGTACTTC. This sequence encodes CASSYRGINEQYF.

The chain employs TRBV18 and TRBJ2-7, with D tentatively TRBD1 or TRBD2 (5 bases each). Trimming took 3 bases from V and 9 from J, leaving 18 bases between them. CDR1 is KGHSH, CDR2 LQKENI, per germline. The CDR3 is made up of 14 amino acids. CDR3 DNA: TGTGCCAGCTCACCCGGGACGGCAAATCCGGTGCAGTACTTC. Protein: CASSPGTANPVQYF.

This clonotype was observed at least ten times. The V and J genes are TRBV20-1 and TRBJ2-5; D is unresolved. V was trimmed by 1 base and J by 7 bases, leaving 10 bases between them. CDR1 and CDR2 (germline): DFQATT, SNEGSKA (reference sequence). The CDR3 is 12 residues long. In nucleotides, the CDR3 is TGCAGTGCTAGAGGTCCAGGTTCGACCCAGTACTTC. Protein sequence: CSARGPGSTQYF.

The chain joins TRBV20-1 to TRBJ2-7; 11 bases fit TRBD2. The CDR3 has 15 amino acids. V lost 6 bases and J lost 2; bases outside the gene matches: 9. The germline CDR1 and CDR2 sequences are DFQATT and SNEGSKA (reference sequence). CDR3 amino acids: CSAAPGTSGTYEQYF. In DNA form, the CDR3 reads TGCAGTGCAGCCCCCGGGACTAGCGGTACCTACGAGCAGTACTTC.

In this sample, this clonotype turned up once. V and J are TRBV30 and TRBJ2-5; TRBD1 aligns across 7 bases. V shed 2 bases, J shed 4 bases, and the junction held 4 bases outside the gene matches. The V gene's germline CDR1 is GTSNPN and CDR2 SVGIG (reference sequence). CDR3 length: 13 amino acids. The CDR3 nucleotides read TGTGCCTGGAGTCGACAGGGCGGAGAGACCCAGTACTTC. Protein product: CAWSRQGGETQYF.

The rearrangement links TRBV10-3 to TRBJ2-2, with TRBD2 as a possible D gene (6 bases). CDR3 size: 14 residues. Trimming took off 4 bases at V and 6 bases at J, with 12 bases between the two ends. Looked up from germline, CDR1 is ENHRY and CDR2 is SYGVKD. The CDR3 nucleotides are TGTGCCATCAGTGTCCGGGAGTCGGCCGGGGAGCTGTTTTTT. This translates into CAISVRESAGELFF.

This clonotype has only a few counts. CDR3 coding DNA: TGTGCCAGCAGTCACGGACGGATCGTTACAGATACGCAGTATTTT. Amino acid sequence: CASSHGRIVTDTQYF. This chain links TRBV27 with TRBJ2-3; D uncertain. CDR3 length equals 15 residues. Germline CDR1 MNHEY, CDR2 SMNVEV (reference sequence). The V and J ends lost 5 bases and 3 bases respectively, with 15 bases between them.

The J gene is TRBJ2-2, the V gene TRBV12-3 or TRBV12-4, with 9 bases that match TRBD2. This CDR3 region has 17 residues. J was trimmed by 2 bases and V by 6 bases; bases with no gene match: 10. This CDR3 is CASRRWGAGGNTGELFF. In DNA form, the CDR3 reads TGTGCCAGCAGGCGGTGGGGAGCGGGAGGAAACACCGGGGAGCTGTTTTTT.

This clonotype has just a few counts. This chain joins TRBV29-1 and TRBJ1-5; D is undetermined. CDR1 SQVTM and CDR2 ANQGSEA come from the germline V gene. Trimming left V 7 bases short and J 6 bases short, with 16 bases between. This CDR3 comprises 13 residues. CDR3 coding DNA: TGCAGCGCGAGCGCAGGACGAGCTCAGCCCCAGCATTTT. Translated, it gives CSASAGRAQPQHF.

This clonotype was detected a few times. CDR3 loop: CASSLTVVPPGAGNYGYTF. The CDR3 coding sequence is TGTGCCAGCTCACTGACCGTTGTCCCTCCGGGAGCGGGAAACTATGGCTACACCTTC. V is TRBV18 and J is TRBJ1-2; no clear D. The CDR3 extends over 19 amino acids. The V end lost 4 bases, the J end lost 2 bases, and 26 bases lay between the germline ends. Germline values: CDR1 KGHSH, CDR2 LQKENI.

The chain joins TRBV7-2 to TRBJ1-6; possible D gene TRBD1, 6 bases. Per germline, CDR1 SGHTA and CDR2 FQGNSA. The V and J ends lost 0 bases and 8 bases respectively, with 14 bases between them. This CDR3 has 16 amino acids. The CDR3 coding sequence is TGTGCCAGCAGCTTAGCGGCGGGGGCGCGGGATTCACCCCTCCACTTT. Translating it yields CASSLAAGARDSPLHF.

This clonotype was picked up a small number of times. This chain uses TRBV5-1 with TRBJ2-7, with TRBD2 matching over 10 bases. V shed 0 bases and J 5 bases; nucleotides not matched to a gene: 8. Germline V gives CDR1 SGHRS, CDR2 YFSETQ. The CDR3 has 16 residues. The CDR3: CASSLAGSSGSHEQYF. The CDR3 coding sequence is TGCGCCAGCAGCTTGGCCGGGTCTAGCGGGAGCCACGAGCAGTACTTC.

The chain links TRBV14 to TRBJ2-5; 8 positions agree with TRBD1. The length of the CDR3 is 16 residues. Trimming removed 1 base from V and 2 bases from J; junction bases left unmatched: 6. Germline lookup yields CDR1 SGHDN and CDR2 FVKESK. Written as DNA, the CDR3 is TGTGCCAGCAGCCAAGGGGCGGACAGGGCTCAAGAGACCCAGTACTTC. Translated: CASSQGADRAQETQYF.

This clonotype was counted only a few times. V usage is TRBV7-2 and J usage is TRBJ2-2; 11 bases fit TRBD2. Unmatched junction bases numbered 6, after V lost 5 bases and J lost 4 bases. In germline, CDR1 is SGHTA, CDR2 FQGNSA. The CDR3 extends over 16 amino acids. The CDR3 region is CASSPLAGDLTGELFF. The CDR3 DNA reads TGTGCCAGCAGCCCACTAGCGGGAGACCTCACCGGGGAGCTGTTTTTT.

This clonotype was seen repeatedly, ten times or more. The CDR3 bases are TGTGCCAGCAGCTTAGCGGGAGATTCCTCCTACGAGCAGTACTTC. Amino acid sequence: CASSLAGDSSYEQYF. The V call is TRBV7-6, the J call TRBJ2-7; weak D call: TRBD2 (5 bases). CDR3 length equals 15 residues. The V end was cut by 0 bases, the J end by 0 bases, with 9 bases between. In germline, CDR1 is SGHVS, CDR2 FNYEAQ.

V usage is TRBV18 and J usage is TRBJ2-1; 9 positions agree with TRBD2. The CDR3 has 15 residues. Per germline, CDR1 KGHSH and CDR2 LQKENI. With V trimmed by 0 bases and J by 9 bases, 6 bases remained unmatched. The CDR3 bases are TGTGCCAGCTCACCACCGGGGCTAGCGGGAATTGAGCAGTTCTTC. It translates to CASSPPGLAGIEQFF.

This clonotype has only a few counts. The chain employs TRBV24-1 and TRBJ2-1, with D possibly being TRBD2 (5 bases). The CDR3 loop spans 15 amino acids. Germline V gene sequence: CDR1 KGHDR, CDR2 SFDVKD. Trimming took off 3 bases at V and 0 bases at J, with 8 bases between the two ends. In DNA form, the CDR3 reads TGTGCCACCAGTGATAGCCGGGACTCCTACAATGAGCAGTTCTTC. Its translation: CATSDSRDSYNEQFF.

This clonotype was found a few times. The chain recombines TRBV4-2 with TRBJ2-7, with D perhaps TRBD2 (5 bases). CDR1 and CDR2 from the germline V gene are LGHNA and YNFKEQ. The CDR3 loop spans 15 amino acids. The V and J ends lost 1 base and 5 bases respectively, with 15 bases between them. The CDR3 DNA is TGTGCCAGCAGCCAAGGCGGGTTAGGTCGCAACGAGCAGTACTTC. Translation: CASSQGGLGRNEQYF.

CDR3 in amino acids: CSVGSGGSSGANVLTF. The CDR3 bases are TGCAGCGTTGGGTCAGGGGGGAGCTCTGGGGCCAACGTCCTGACTTTC. The V call is TRBV29-1, the J call TRBJ2-6, with D possibly matching TRBD1 (7 bases). Germline V gene sequence: CDR1 SQVTM, CDR2 ANQGSEA. The ends were cut back, 4 bases at V and 0 bases at J, with 13 bases in the middle. The CDR3 is 16 residues long.

This clonotype was recorded at least ten times. V usage is TRBV7-9 and J usage is TRBJ1-1; D gene unclear. Germline assignment: CDR1 SEHNR and CDR2 FQNEAQ (reference sequence). The CDR3 extends over 13 amino acids. V lost 0 bases to trimming and J lost 1 base, with 3 bases between them. The CDR3 sequence is CASSLAGNTEAFF. Here the CDR3 DNA reads TGTGCCAGCAGCTTAGCCGGGAACACTGAAGCTTTCTTT.

The chain employs TRBV28 and TRBJ2-1, with 13 nucleotides matching TRBD2. The CDR3 has 16 amino acids. Trimming removed 2 bases from V and 5 bases from J; junction bases left unmatched: 3. CDR1 is MDHEN and CDR2 is SYDVKM in the germline V gene. The CDR3 nucleotides read TGTGCCAGCAGTTTAACTAGCGGGAGGGATGACAATGAGCAGTTCTTC. Amino acid sequence: CASSLTSGRDDNEQFF.

This clonotype was detected a few times. V and J are TRBV5-1 and TRBJ2-5, with TRBD1 matching over 7 bases. V lost 0 bases and J lost 5; bases outside the gene matches: 4. From germline, CDR1 is SGHRS and CDR2 YFSETQ. This CDR3 contains 14 residues. This chain's CDR3 is CASSLERGRETQYF. The CDR3 DNA sequence: TGCGCCAGCAGCTTGGAAAGGGGGCGTGAGACCCAGTACTTC. The full variable domain, its missing parts supplied by reference TRBV5-1 and TRBJ2-5, is KAGVTQTPRYLIKTRGQQVTLSCSPISGHRSVSWYQQTPGQGLQFLFEYFSETQRNKGNFPGRFSGRQFSNSRSEMNVSTLELGDSALYLCASSLERGRETQYFGPGTRLLVL.

This clonotype was seen only a few times. V gene TRBV7-6 combines with J gene TRBJ2-1; D perhaps matches TRBD2 (5 bases). Trimming left V 5 bases short and J 3 bases short, with 14 bases between. The CDR3 runs to 15 residues. The germline gives CDR1 SGHVS, CDR2 FNYEAQ. The CDR3 loop is CASSPGGGYYNEQFF. As DNA, the CDR3 is TGTGCCAGCAGCCCCGGAGGAGGCTACTACAATGAGCAGTTCTTC. The whole variable domain, filled in from reference TRBV7-6 and TRBJ2-1, reads GAGVSQSPRYKVTKRGQDVALRCDPISGHVSLYWYRQALGQGPEFLTYFNYEAQQDKSGLPNDRFSAERPEGSISTLTIQRTEQRDSAMYRCASSPGGGYYNEQFFGPGTRLTVL.